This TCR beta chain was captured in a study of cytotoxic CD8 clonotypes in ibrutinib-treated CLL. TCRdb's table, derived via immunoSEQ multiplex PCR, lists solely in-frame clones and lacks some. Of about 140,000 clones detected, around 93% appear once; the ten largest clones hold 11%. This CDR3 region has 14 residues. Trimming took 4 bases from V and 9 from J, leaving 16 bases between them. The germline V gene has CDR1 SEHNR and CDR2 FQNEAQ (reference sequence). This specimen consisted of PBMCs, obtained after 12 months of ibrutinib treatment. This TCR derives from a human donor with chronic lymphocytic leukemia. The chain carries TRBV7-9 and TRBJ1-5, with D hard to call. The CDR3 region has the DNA TGTGCCAGCAGCTCGACGGTCCCCTTAGGGCCCCAGCATTTT. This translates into CASSSTVPLGPQHF. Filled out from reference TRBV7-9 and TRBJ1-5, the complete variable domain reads DTGVSQNPRHKITKRGQNVTFRCDPISEHNRLYWYRQTLGQGPEFLTYFQNEAQLEKSRLLSDRFSAERPKGSFSTLEIQRTEQGDSAMYLCASSSTVPLGPQHFGDGTRLSIL.